This T cell receptor (beta chain) comes out of a study of T cell responses to AZD1222 COVID-19 vaccine. Sequencing used immunoSEQ multiplex PCR; TCRdb keeps in-frame clones, though not all of them. The repertoire consists of about 130,000 clones, with 80% to 90% occurring once and the leading ten covering approximately 9.4%. Study outcomes and limitations: AZD1222 recipients seropositive at baseline numbered only six. Repertoires were obtained solely post-peak T cell response. Donors were largely white British and mainly female; clonal diversity was possibly underestimated.

As to this clone: Its antigen is unidentified.

The CDR3 is 17 residues long. Germline CDR1 and CDR2: MNHEY and SMNVEV (reference sequence). The ends were cut back, 4 bases at V and 0 bases at J, with 18 bases in the middle. The sequence derives from an adult who received the AZD1222 COVID-19 vaccine. The V and J genes are TRBV27 and TRBJ1-1, with TRBD1 as a possible D gene (5 bases). The material sequenced was peripheral blood, taken 28 days after the second AZD1222 dose. CDR3 sequence (DNA): TGTGCCAGCAGTTGGGGCAGACCTACAGCACTGAACACTGAAGCTTTCTTT. Translated: CASSWGRPTALNTEAFF.